The source of this T cell receptor (beta chain) is a study of blood T cell repertoires in COVID-19. The wider study: From the United States, Italy and Spain came samples of acute and convalescent COVID-19. Nucleic acid was either cDNA or gDNA, and it came from T cells, B-cell-depleted T cells, or PBMCs.

As processed by the authors: By means of reference gene primer amplification, nucleated cell counts were estimated. The table came from immunoSEQ multiplex PCR; TCRdb's copy has only in-frame clones and leaves some out. V, J and clone size were drawn from that table, and D and trimming were deduced from the DNA. The sample yields about 350,000 clones, 75% to 90% seen once. In Seattle, patients joined the study during active infection and were tracked longitudinally. Germline CDR1 and CDR2: SGDLS and YYNGEE. After removal of 4 bases from V and 9 bases from J, the junction contained 6 bases not matched to a gene. This CDR3 region has 14 residues.

The specimen was peripheral blood. V gene TRBV9 combines with J gene TRBJ1-6; 8 bases agree with TRBD1. The TCR comes from a woman aged 50 to 65 with COVID-19, enrolled during active disease. Here the CDR3 DNA reads TGTGCCAGCAGCACTGACAGGGGAACTTCACCCCTCCACTTT. It translates to CASSTDRGTSPLHF.